Following are 24 T cell receptor beta chains from one sample sequenced in a study of spatial heterogeneity in lung cancer. The time point is: sample taken at primary tumor resection. Extraction of whole RNA from tumor, nontumor lung or frozen PBMC preceded unsorted sequencing. TCRdb redid the calling of the 5' RACE reads with MiXCR, one entry per CDR3 protein. The sample records about 21,000 distinct CDR3 sequences, about 4.6% being singletons. Sequenced here: PBMCs, sampled at surgery. These receptors were collected from a male donor with early-stage non-small cell lung cancer.

This clonotype appeared many times. The chain is built from TRBV6-2 or TRBV6-3 and TRBJ1-1; D is unresolved. The CDR3 has 16 amino acids. Between the trimmed V and J ends, which lost 4 bases and 1 base, there was a span of 16 bases. The V gene's germline CDR1 is MNHEY and CDR2 SVGEGT. The CDR3 spells CASSSPREGGNTEAFF. CDR3 nucleotides: TGTGCCAGCAGTTCGCCCAGAGAGGGCGGGAACACTGAAGCTTTCTTT.

This clonotype was counted at least ten times. The chain joins TRBV6-5 to TRBJ2-5; TRBD1 matches 9 bases. Germline V gene lookup returns CDR1 MNHEY and CDR2 SVGAGI. After removal of 6 bases from V and 4 bases from J, the junction contained 3 bases not matched to a gene. The CDR3 is 13 residues long. Here the CDR3 reads CASRLGQGETQYF. CDR3 bases: TGTGCCAGCAGACTGGGACAGGGAGAGACCCAGTACTTC.

This clonotype is labeled medium-sized (0.01 to 0.1%). The V and J genes are TRBV28 and TRBJ1-5; 10 nucleotides line up with TRBD1. The germline CDR1 and CDR2 sequences are MDHEN and SYDVKM. This CDR3 comprises 14 residues. Germline trimming cut 3 bases from V and 4 bases from J; bases unmatched to any gene: 0. CDR3 loop: CASSLGQGNQPQHF. The CDR3 DNA follows: TGTGCCAGCAGTTTGGGACAGGGGAATCAGCCCCAGCATTTT.

This clonotype was seen ten or more times. The genes are TRBV5-4 and TRBJ2-7, with D possibly being TRBD2 (5 bases). The length of the CDR3 is 13 residues. V was shortened by 0 bases and J by 4 bases, with 8 bases between the two germline ends. Germline V gene sequence: CDR1 SGHNT, CDR2 YYREEE (reference sequence). For the CDR3, the DNA is TGTGCCAGCAGCTTGGCCGCGGGTTACGAGCAGTACTTC. Translated: CASSLAAGYEQYF.

This clonotype was seen many times. The chain combines TRBV18 with TRBJ2-7, with 13 nucleotides matching TRBD2. The CDR3 has 15 amino acids. Trimming cost V 3 bases and J 4 bases; bases outside gene matches: 3. Germline lookup yields CDR1 KGHSH and CDR2 LQKENI. The CDR3 coding sequence is TGTGCCAGCTCACCTAGGACTAGCGGGAGTTACGAGCAGTACTTC. This sequence encodes CASSPRTSGSYEQYF.

In its sample, this clonotype is medium-sized. The V gene is TRBV20-1, the J gene TRBJ2-3; 15 bases match TRBD2. The V segment lost 6 bases and the J segment 9 bases; nucleotides outside the gene matches: 7. Germline lookup yields CDR1 DFQATT and CDR2 SNEGSKA (reference sequence). The CDR3 runs to 14 residues. CDR3 region: CSAWTSGRAGTQYF. CDR3 in DNA: TGCAGTGCGTGGACTAGCGGGAGGGCCGGGACGCAGTATTTT.

In its sample, this clonotype was seen many times. V is TRBV20-1 and J is TRBJ2-2; 11 nucleotides match TRBD1. Germline CDR1 is DFQATT and CDR2 is SNEGSKA (reference sequence). The CDR3 sequence is 15 residues long. V shed 5 bases, J shed 4 bases, and the junction held 6 bases outside the gene matches. This chain's CDR3 is CSAPAGTGGTGELFF. In nucleotides, the CDR3 is TGCAGTGCTCCCGCCGGGACAGGGGGCACCGGGGAGCTGTTTTTT.

The chain uses TRBV6-1 and TRBJ2-3, with D maybe TRBD1 (5 bases). The CDR3 has 15 amino acids. The V end lost 2 bases, the J end lost 8 bases, and 17 bases lay between the germline ends. CDR1 is MNHNS, CDR2 SASEGT, per germline. The CDR3 loop is CASSERPDSLGTQYF. DNA of the CDR3: TGTGCCAGCAGTGAAAGGCCCGACAGTTTAGGTACGCAGTATTTT.

This clonotype is termed medium-sized. The chain carries TRBV28 and TRBJ1-1; TRBD1 agrees at 7 bases. V gave up 8 bases and J gave up 7 bases; unmatched junction bases: 13. Germline CDR1 reads MDHEN; CDR2 reads SYDVKM. The CDR3 has 14 residues. This CDR3 is CASQAAGTALEAFF. DNA of the CDR3: TGTGCCAGCCAAGCCGCTGGGACAGCCCTTGAAGCTTTCTTT.

The rearrangement joins TRBV2 to TRBJ1-2; D ambiguous. Per the germline V gene, CDR1 is SNHLY and CDR2 is FYNNEI. This CDR3 has 13 amino acids. Trimming removed 9 bases from V and 4 bases from J, with 15 bases in between. CDR3 nucleotide sequence: TGTGCCAGTACGGACGGGCACCGCTATGGCTACACCTTC. Translating gives CASTDGHRYGYTF.

This clonotype showed up just a few times. This chain links TRBV7-3 with TRBJ1-1, with D perhaps matching TRBD1 (5 bases). V lost 4 bases and J 4 bases, leaving 13 bases between the germline ends. CDR1 is SGHTA, CDR2 FQGTGA, per germline. The CDR3 has 14 amino acids. CDR3 sequence: CASSSAGGSTEAFF. The CDR3, as DNA: TGTGCCAGCAGCTCCGCCGGGGGGAGCACTGAAGCTTTCTTT.

In its sample, this clonotype was seen many times. The chain joins TRBV7-9 to TRBJ1-5; D ambiguous. The germline V and J ends were trimmed by 5 bases and 0 bases, with 14 bases remaining between them. Germline-derived CDR1 and CDR2 are SEHNR and FQNEAQ (reference sequence). The CDR3 runs to 16 residues. The chain's CDR3 is CASSRTLENSNQPQHF. As DNA, the CDR3 is TGTGCCAGCAGCCGCACGCTAGAAAATAGCAATCAGCCCCAGCATTTT.

This clonotype was detected ten times or more. This chain links TRBV12-3 or TRBV12-4 with TRBJ1-5, with no clear D. The CDR3 runs to 15 residues. The V and J ends lost 5 bases and 11 bases respectively, with 22 bases between them. The CDR3 region has the DNA TGTGCCAGCAGTCCGAAGGGAAACAGTCCTAGGACCCAGCATTTT. This translates into CASSPKGNSPRTQHF.

This clonotype was observed at least ten times. This chain links TRBV12-3 or TRBV12-4 with TRBJ1-3; D is possibly TRBD1 (5 bases). The CDR3 spans 17 residues. V was clipped by 0 bases and J by 0 bases, with 12 bases between them. The CDR3: CASSLARGGFSGNTIYF. For the CDR3, the DNA is TGTGCCAGCAGTTTAGCGCGCGGGGGTTTCTCTGGAAACACCATATATTTT.

Ten or more counts support this clonotype. The chain uses TRBV5-5 and TRBJ2-2; no clear D. Germline V gene data show CDR1 as SGHKS and CDR2 as YYEKEE (reference sequence). Trimming left V 4 bases short and J 3 bases short, with 7 bases between. The CDR3 loop spans 13 amino acids. The CDR3 here is CASSERDTGELFF. The CDR3 bases are TGTGCCAGCAGCGAAAGGGACACCGGGGAGCTGTTTTTT.

As regards this clonotype: This could be a read error, since a much larger clone is one nucleotide away. The chain uses TRBV5-1 and TRBJ1-6; D is uncertain. V dropped 0 bases and J dropped 15 bases, with 16 bases sitting between them. This CDR3 contains 14 residues. Germline V gene sequence: CDR1 SGHRS, CDR2 YFSETQ. The CDR3 here is CASSLGEQPRSLHF. The DNA of the CDR3 is TGCGCCAGCAGCTTGGGGGAACAGCCCAGAAGCCTCCACTTT.

This clonotype was counted once. This may come from a read error, since a much larger clone is one base off. Since no conserved phenylalanine or tryptophan closes the CDR3, a read error is the likely cause. The V gene is TRBV12-3 or TRBV12-4, the J gene TRBJ2-1, with D possibly matching TRBD2 (6 bases). The CDR3 extends over 12 amino acids. V lost 6 bases to trimming and J lost 9 bases, with 12 bases between them. CDR3 sequence reads: CASSRTGGEQFY. CDR3 in DNA: TGTGCCAGCAGCAGGACCGGGGGTGAGCAGTTCTAC.

Ten or more counts support this clonotype. The chain combines TRBV7-9 with TRBJ2-1; D might be TRBD1 (7 bases). Germline CDR1 and CDR2: SEHNR and FQNEAQ (reference sequence). The CDR3 extends over 15 amino acids. The V and J ends lost 0 bases and 9 bases respectively, with 15 bases between them. The CDR3 DNA is TGTGCCAGCAGCTTAGCATCTCACAGGGGAGGTGAGCAGTTCTTC. Translation gives CASSLASHRGGEQFF.

The sample holds many counts of this clonotype. The chain joins TRBV5-6 to TRBJ1-5; D gene unclear. This CDR3 comprises 14 residues. Germline V gene data show CDR1 as SGHDT and CDR2 as YYEEEE. V gave up 1 base and J gave up 3 bases, with 8 bases separating them. The CDR3 DNA reads TGTGCCAGCAGCTTGACCGGGAACAATCAGCCCCAGCATTTT. Its protein product is CASSLTGNNQPQHF.

This clonotype was observed many times. The chain links TRBV2 to TRBJ2-2, with 7 bases identical to TRBD2. The length of the CDR3 is 15 residues. Germline CDR1 reads SNHLY; CDR2 reads FYNNEI. The V segment lost 9 bases and the J segment 0 bases; nucleotides outside the gene matches: 7. CDR3 residues: CARGGYTANTGELFF. The DNA for the CDR3 is TGTGCCAGGGGGGGGTACACAGCGAACACCGGGGAGCTGTTTTTT.

This clonotype was picked up a small number of times. The chain employs TRBV19 and TRBJ2-1; D possibly matches TRBD1 or TRBD2 (7 bases each). The V gene lost 4 bases and the J gene lost 8 bases, with 33 bases spanning the gap. The CDR3 length is 20 residues. Germline V gene lookup returns CDR1 LNHDA and CDR2 SQIVND (reference sequence). The DNA of the CDR3 is TGTGCCAGTAGTACTCACCTATTTCGCGGGAGTAATGTAAGGGGGCATGAGCAGTTCTTC. Residues: CASSTHLFRGSNVRGHEQFF.

This clonotype has a count of ten or more. The chain uses TRBV7-9 and TRBJ2-1, with D perhaps TRBD1 or TRBD2 (5 bases each). V was cut by 5 bases and J by 10 bases, with 12 bases left in between. Per germline, CDR1 SEHNR and CDR2 FQNEAQ (reference sequence). This CDR3 has 12 residues. CDR3 residues: CASSGDVGEQFF. The CDR3 bases are TGTGCCAGCAGCGGGGACGTCGGGGAGCAGTTCTTC.

This clonotype was seen ten or more times. This chain uses TRBV27 with TRBJ1-2; the D gene is possibly TRBD1 (6 bases). The CDR3 consists of 13 residues. Trimming pared 2 bases from V and 3 bases from J, leaving 7 bases between. The V gene's germline CDR1 is MNHEY and CDR2 SMNVEV (reference sequence). For the CDR3, the DNA is TGTGCCAGCAGTTTAACAGGGTACTATGGCTACACCTTC. Its protein product is CASSLTGYYGYTF.

This clonotype has a handful of counts. The rearrangement links TRBV7-9 to TRBJ2-3; 8 bases fit TRBD2. The V gene's germline CDR1 is SEHNR and CDR2 FQNEAQ (reference sequence). V was clipped by 5 bases and J by 4 bases; unmatched bases: 8. CDR3 length: 15 residues. Here the CDR3 reads CASSPTGTRADTQYF. CDR3 in DNA: TGTGCCAGCAGCCCAACCGGGACTAGGGCAGATACGCAGTATTTT.